The table lists the clone carrying this T cell receptor beta chain with a few counts. The antigen is unknown. This specimen belongs to a study of CD8 T cells in ankylosing spondylitis. Notes on the study in general: Those disease-linked clones were CD8+; they were also relatively rare in peripheral blood. In ankylosing spondylitis blood, a motif of eight highly homologous TCR beta variants appeared characteristic. Clones linked to disease were reported to show significant enrichment in matched ankylosing spondylitis synovial fluid.

Quantitative barcoded 5'-RACE was used to prepare TCR beta libraries. Each CDR3 protein is one row after TCRdb ran MiXCR on the 5' RACE reads. The sample lists about 96,000 distinct CDR3 sequences; around 27% were seen once. This TCR was recovered from a male donor with ankylosing spondylitis or in good health (not recorded which). The sequenced sample consisted of blood, either unsorted or a sorted T cell fraction (not recorded which).

CDR3 sequence: CASSSYSEPQHF. Written as DNA, the CDR3 is TGTGCCAGCAGCTCCTATTCGGAGCCCCAGCATTTT. The chain combines TRBV7-9 with TRBJ1-5; the D is unclear. The CDR3 loop spans 12 amino acids. Trimming took off 4 bases at V and 8 bases at J, with 9 bases between the two ends. Germline lookup yields CDR1 SEHNR and CDR2 FQNEAQ (reference sequence).